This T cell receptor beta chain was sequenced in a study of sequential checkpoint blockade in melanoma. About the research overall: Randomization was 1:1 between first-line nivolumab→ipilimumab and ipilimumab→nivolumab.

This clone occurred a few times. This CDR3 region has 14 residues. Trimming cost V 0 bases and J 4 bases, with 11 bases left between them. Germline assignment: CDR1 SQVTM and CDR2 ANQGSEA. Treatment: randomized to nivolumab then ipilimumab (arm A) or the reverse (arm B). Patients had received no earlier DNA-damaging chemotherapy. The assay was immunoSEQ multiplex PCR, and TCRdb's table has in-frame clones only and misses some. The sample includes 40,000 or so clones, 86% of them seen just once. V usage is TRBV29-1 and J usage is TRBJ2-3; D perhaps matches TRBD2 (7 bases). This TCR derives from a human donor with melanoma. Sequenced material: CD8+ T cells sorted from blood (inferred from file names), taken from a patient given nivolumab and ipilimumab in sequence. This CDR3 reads CSVEDRGGADTQYF. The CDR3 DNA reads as TGCAGCGTTGAAGATAGGGGGGGGGCAGATACGCAGTATTTT.